The 22 T cell receptor beta chains reported below all come from one sample, sequenced in a study of monozygotic twins with inflammatory bowel disease. TCRdb re-analyzed the 5' RACE reads; it lists each CDR3 protein once, without DNA. The sample shows fewer than 350,000 distinct CDR3 sequences, and approximately 2% sits with its ten largest clones. Sample: blood. These receptors came from a human donor with ulcerative colitis or Crohn's disease, or a healthy co-twin of an affected twin (not recorded which).

The V gene is TRBV12-3 or TRBV12-4, the J gene TRBJ1-2. CDR3 length: 13 amino acids. The CDR3 loop is CASSPTQRGGYTF.

The genes are TRBV20-1 and TRBJ2-3; TCRdb reports TRBD2, a call that lacks DNA to check it against. Germline assignment: CDR1 DFQATT and CDR2 SNEGSKA (reference sequence). The CDR3 runs 14 residues. The CDR3 sequence is CSARGGLYTDTQYF.

CDR3 residues: CSARTGLQNQPQHF. The V gene is TRBV20-1, the J gene TRBJ1-5. The CDR3 is 14 residues long. Germline V gene sequence: CDR1 DFQATT, CDR2 SNEGSKA (reference sequence).

This sequence joins TRBV5-4 and TRBJ1-6; TCRdb names TRBD1, which stays unverified in the absence of DNA. This CDR3 spans 17 amino acids. Germline CDR1 is SGHNT and CDR2 is YYREEE (reference sequence). CDR3 in amino acids: CASSSTPGTAYNSPLHF.

V usage is TRBV20-1 and J usage is TRBJ1-4. The CDR3 spans 13 residues. Germline lookup yields CDR1 DFQATT and CDR2 SNEGSKA (reference sequence). CDR3: CSARAYGGEILFF.

The J gene is TRBJ2-7, the V gene TRBV20-1; checking the TCRdb D call of TRBD1 is not possible without DNA. CDR1 is DFQATT and CDR2 is SNEGSKA in the germline V gene (reference sequence). The CDR3 consists of 14 residues. The CDR3 reads CSAPGSRVGYEQYF.

J is TRBJ2-5 and V is TRBV6-2 or TRBV6-3; TCRdb gives TRBD1 as the D gene, but with no DNA this cannot be confirmed. Germline V gene data show CDR1 as MNHEY and CDR2 as SVGEGT. The CDR3 loop spans 14 amino acids. CDR3 sequence reads: CASRRTGDGETQYF.

The V gene is TRBV20-1, the J gene TRBJ1-1; the TRBD1 assignment by TCRdb is unverifiable without DNA. Germline-derived CDR1 and CDR2 are DFQATT and SNEGSKA (reference sequence). The CDR3 loop spans 12 amino acids. The CDR3 sequence is CSARRTGIEAFF.

The chain has TRBV6-6 and TRBJ2-1; TCRdb lists TRBD1, though no DNA is available to test this call. The V gene's germline CDR1 is MNHNY and CDR2 SVGAGI (reference sequence). The CDR3 runs to 13 residues. CDR3 amino acids: CASSYRPRDEQFF.

V gene TRBV7-9 combines with J gene TRBJ2-4. The CDR3 length is 12 residues. Germline loops: CDR1 SEHNR, CDR2 FQNEAQ (reference sequence). The CDR3 loop reads CASSLRANIQYF.

The V call is TRBV2, the J call TRBJ2-7; the D call from TCRdb, TRBD2, cannot be confirmed without DNA. Germline loops: CDR1 SNHLY, CDR2 FYNNEI. The CDR3 totals 14 residues. This chain's CDR3 is CASTPGTSRYEQYF.

The V and J genes are TRBV5-1 and TRBJ2-2. Germline V gene lookup returns CDR1 SGHRS and CDR2 YFSETQ. This CDR3 comprises 12 residues. The CDR3 sequence: CASLPATGELFF.

The chain has TRBV5-1 and TRBJ2-2. Germline lookup yields CDR1 SGHRS and CDR2 YFSETQ. The CDR3 has 14 amino acids. CDR3 loop: CASSIWGNTGELFF.

The CDR3 region is CASSPGGIILEAFF. This chain links TRBV11-2 with TRBJ1-1. Germline V gene sequence: CDR1 SGHAT, CDR2 FQNNGV. This CDR3 is built from 14 residues.

V gene TRBV20-1 combines with J gene TRBJ2-4; TCRdb calls TRBD1, which cannot be checked without DNA. CDR3 length: 13 amino acids. Looked up from germline, CDR1 is DFQATT and CDR2 is SNEGSKA (reference sequence). This CDR3 reads CSARDPGGNIQYF.

The V call is TRBV7-8, the J call TRBJ2-5; the D call of TRBD1 rests on TCRdb alone, since no DNA is present to check it. The germline CDR1 and CDR2 sequences are SGHVS and FQNEAQ. This CDR3 is built from 15 residues. This chain's CDR3 is CASSPRQGRQETQYF.

This sequence joins TRBV18 and TRBJ2-5; TCRdb gives TRBD2 as the D gene, but with no DNA this cannot be confirmed. Germline CDR1 KGHSH, CDR2 LQKENI. The CDR3 is 14 amino acids. CDR3 region: CASSRLADQETQYF.

The V call is TRBV19, the J call TRBJ2-5; TCRdb reports TRBD1, a call that lacks DNA to check it against. Germline V CDR1 and CDR2: LNHDA, SQIVND (reference sequence). CDR3 length equals 14 residues. The CDR3 reads CASGIGGDGETQYF.

The V call is TRBV12-3 or TRBV12-4, the J call TRBJ1-5; TCRdb indicates TRBD1, and absent DNA this call remains unverified. The CDR3 runs to 14 residues. The CDR3 region is CASSDRDRTGPQHF.

This chain connects TRBV19 to TRBJ2-2; TCRdb picks TRBD1, but there is no DNA to check that call. CDR3 size: 16 residues. Germline CDR1 reads LNHDA; CDR2 reads SQIVND (reference sequence). The CDR3 loop is CASSIVRVYNTGELFF.

The chain employs TRBV24-1 and TRBJ2-3; the D call from TCRdb, TRBD2, cannot be confirmed without DNA. This CDR3 has 16 residues. CDR1 and CDR2 from the germline V gene are KGHDR and SFDVKD. CDR3 residues: CATSGVAGGFTDTQYF.

The genes are TRBV4-1 and TRBJ1-2. Germline loops: CDR1 MGHRA, CDR2 YSYEKL. CDR3 length equals 14 residues. CDR3 residues: CASSQSDSYYGYTF.